The 27 T cell receptor beta chains listed next were all sequenced from one sample in a study of shared clonotypes between healthy human individuals. Sequenced by immunoSEQ multiplex PCR; TCRdb stores in-frame clones only, minus some. The sample comprises about 490,000 clones, less than 80% of which are singletons, and 10% to 15% rests with the top ten. The sample comprised PBMCs. The source of these receptors is a woman aged 40-49 years in good health. Some clones in this sample may be carry-over from other donors' samples.

This clone was seen just once. The V call is TRBV28, the J call TRBJ2-2, with 8 bases identical to TRBD2. The CDR3 is made up of 14 amino acids. J lost 3 bases, V lost 10 bases, and 7 bases had no gene match. From germline, CDR1 is MDHEN and CDR2 SYDVKM. The CDR3 reads CATLSGGYTGELFF. CDR3 DNA: TGTGCCACCCTCTCGGGAGGGTACACCGGGGAGCTGTTTTTT.

In this sample, this clone turned up once. The chain recombines TRBV7-3 with TRBJ1-2; D unresolved. CDR1 is SGHTA, CDR2 FQGTGA, per germline. Between the trimmed V and J ends, which lost 2 bases and 4 bases, there was a span of 14 bases. This CDR3 has 15 amino acids. CDR3 region: CASSLGGGYVYGYTF. CDR3 nucleotide sequence: TGTGCCAGCAGCTTAGGCGGAGGGTATGTCTATGGCTACACCTTC. The variable domain in full, with the rest retrieved from reference TRBV7-3 and TRBJ1-2, is GAGVSQTPSNKVTEKGKYVELRCDPISGHTALYWYRQSLGQGPEFLIYFQGTGAADDSGLPNDRFFAVRPEGSVSTLKIQRTERGDSAVYLCASSLGGGYVYGYTFGSGTRLTVV.

The chain combines TRBV28 with TRBJ2-4, with TRBD2 identical over 10 bases. Germline V gives CDR1 MDHEN, CDR2 SYDVKM. The CDR3 runs 18 residues. The V segment lost 7 bases and the J segment 2 bases; nucleotides outside the gene matches: 14. The CDR3 sequence is CASIQSGLAGDSKNIQYF. In DNA form, the CDR3 reads TGTGCCAGCATCCAGAGTGGGCTAGCGGGAGACTCCAAAAACATTCAGTACTTC.

This clone was found a few times. Other DNA sequences in this sample translate to the same CDR3. The rearrangement links TRBV18 to TRBJ1-1; D is perhaps TRBD1 (6 bases). The germline V gene has CDR1 KGHSH and CDR2 LQKENI. Trimming cost V 6 bases and J 7 bases, with 18 bases left between them. This CDR3 is built from 14 residues. The CDR3 here is CASSNLQGQIEAFF. The DNA of the CDR3 is TGTGCCAGCTCGAACTTGCAGGGGCAAATTGAAGCTTTCTTT. Together with reference TRBV18 and TRBJ1-1, the CDR3 gives the full variable domain: NAGVMQNPRHLVRRRGQEARLRCSPMKGHSHVYWYRQLPEEGLKFMVYLQKENIIDESGMPKERFSAEFPKEGPSILRIQQVVRGDSAAYFCASSNLQGQIEAFFGQGTRLTVV.

In DNA form, the CDR3 reads TGTGCCAGCAGCTTTGGGGGCACATTGCGGGATGAAAAACTGTTTTTT. This codes for CASSFGGTLRDEKLFF. This chain uses TRBV5-8 with TRBJ1-4; D is perhaps TRBD1 (6 bases). CDR1 and CDR2 (germline): SGHTS, YDEGEE. This CDR3 has 16 amino acids. Trimming removed 2 bases from V and 6 bases from J, with 17 bases in between.

The chain employs TRBV29-1 and TRBJ2-1, with 15 bases matching TRBD2. The CDR3 has 14 amino acids. The V segment lost 3 bases and the J segment 8 bases; nucleotides outside the gene matches: 2. Germline CDR1 is SQVTM and CDR2 is ANQGSEA. For the CDR3, the DNA is TGCAGCGTTGACGGGACTAGCGGGAGGTATGAGCAGTTCTTC. The encoded protein is CSVDGTSGRYEQFF.

The sample holds one count of this clone. The chain employs TRBV6-6 and TRBJ1-5; no clear D. Trimming took off 6 bases at V and 7 bases at J, with 10 bases between the two ends. The germline gives CDR1 MNHNY, CDR2 SVGAGI (reference sequence). This CDR3 comprises 12 residues. In DNA, the CDR3 is TGTGCCAGCAGCCCCCCAGGACAGCCCCAGCATTTT. Amino acids: CASSPPGQPQHF.

This clone was detected a few times. The CDR3, as DNA: TGTGCCAGCAGCCCGGGACAGGGGATGGAGACCCAGTACTTC. Translated: CASSPGQGMETQYF. The chain couples TRBV7-8 to TRBJ2-5; 10 nucleotides line up with TRBD1. Germline-derived CDR1 and CDR2 are SGHVS and FQNEAQ. Unmatched junction bases numbered 5, after V lost 5 bases and J lost 5 bases. The CDR3 is made up of 14 amino acids.

This chain joins TRBV27 and TRBJ2-1, with D unresolved. The length of the CDR3 is 11 residues. CDR1 is MNHEY, CDR2 SMNVEV, per germline (reference sequence). Trimming took off 6 bases at V and 10 bases at J, with 10 bases between the two ends. In DNA, the CDR3 is TGTGCCAGCAGGAGAGGTGGCGAGCAGTTCTTC. Translating gives CASRRGGEQFF.

By proportion, this clone is medium-sized. This sequence joins TRBV7-8 and TRBJ1-1; tentative D call: TRBD1 (6 bases). V dropped 3 bases and J dropped 7 bases, with 15 bases sitting between them. The CDR3 extends over 14 amino acids. Germline V gene sequence: CDR1 SGHVS, CDR2 FQNEAQ. The CDR3 DNA reads as TGTGCCAGCAGCTTCACAGGGAGGATGGGTGAAGCTTTCTTT. Amino acids: CASSFTGRMGEAFF. Full variable domain (rest looked up from reference TRBV7-8 and TRBJ1-1): GAGVSQSPRYKVAKRGQDVALRCDPISGHVSLFWYQQALGQGPEFLTYFQNEAQLDKSGLPSDRFFAERPEGSVSTLKIQRTQQEDSAVYLCASSFTGRMGEAFFGQGTRLTVV.

The chain recombines TRBV19 with TRBJ2-7; TRBD1 aligns across 7 bases. Germline V gene data show CDR1 as LNHDA and CDR2 as SQIVND (reference sequence). The CDR3 runs 13 residues. Trimming removed 4 bases from V and 3 bases from J; junction bases left unmatched: 3. The CDR3 reads CASSTDRDYEQYF. In DNA, the CDR3 is TGTGCCAGTAGTACCGACAGGGACTACGAGCAGTACTTC. The variable domain in full, with the rest retrieved from reference TRBV19 and TRBJ2-7, is DGGITQSPKYLFRKEGQNVTLSCEQNLNHDAMYWYRQDPGQGLRLIYYSQIVNDFQKGDIAEGYSVSREKKESFPLTVTSAQKNPTAFYLCASSTDRDYEQYFGPGTRLTVT.

The chain is built from TRBV6-1 and TRBJ1-1; 8 nucleotides match TRBD1. V trimming: 7 bases; J trimming: 1 base; junction bases outside the gene matches: 8. In germline, CDR1 is MNHNS, CDR2 SASEGT. The CDR3 sequence is 15 residues long. The CDR3 DNA follows: TGTGCCAGCACCCCAGGGACAGGCGAGAACACTGAAGCTTTCTTT. As protein: CASTPGTGENTEAFF.

The chain recombines TRBV11-3 with TRBJ2-7, with a possible D match to TRBD1 (7 bases). The end of the DNA is better explained by TRBJ2-5, so the J call may be wrong. The CDR3 has 13 residues. Germline V gene sequence: CDR1 SGHNT, CDR2 YENEEA. CDR3 loop: CASSRQGGETQYF. The CDR3 DNA reads TGTGCCAGCAGCCGACAGGGAGGCGAGACCCAGTACTTC.

The chain is built from TRBV5-1 and TRBJ2-3; the D gene is possibly TRBD1 (5 bases). V lost 1 base to trimming and J lost 0 bases, with 9 bases between them. In germline, CDR1 is SGHRS, CDR2 YFSETQ. CDR3 length equals 15 residues. In DNA form, the CDR3 reads TGCGCCAGCAGCTTGCGGTGGGGCAGCACAGATACGCAGTATTTT. This gives the protein CASSLRWGSTDTQYF.

This rearrangement joins TRBV7-3 to TRBJ1-1; possibly TRBD1 for D (5 bases). CDR1 is SGHTA, CDR2 FQGTGA, per germline. V was trimmed by 4 bases and J by 1 base, leaving 7 bases between them. The CDR3 runs 13 residues. For the CDR3, the DNA is TGTGCCAGCAGCTGGGGCACGAACACTGAAGCTTTCTTT. Amino acid sequence: CASSWGTNTEAFF.

The chain is built from TRBV27 and TRBJ1-1, with D possibly being TRBD1 (5 bases). CDR3 length equals 13 residues. CDR1 MNHEY and CDR2 SMNVEV come from the germline V gene (reference sequence). V lost 7 bases, J lost 0 bases, and 9 bases lay in between. The DNA for the CDR3 is TGTGCCAGCATCGGGGCCCTGAACACTGAAGCTTTCTTT. Translation gives CASIGALNTEAFF.

This chain uses TRBV5-6 with TRBJ2-7; D is possibly TRBD2 (6 bases). V was shortened by 5 bases and J by 3 bases, with 9 bases between the two germline ends. Germline loops: CDR1 SGHDT, CDR2 YYEEEE. The CDR3 runs 12 residues. CDR3 in amino acids: CASSSGYYEQYF. For the CDR3, the DNA is TGTGCCAGCAGTAGCGGCTACTACGAGCAGTACTTC. Using reference TRBV5-6 and TRBJ2-7 for the parts outside the CDR3, the full variable domain is DAGVTQSPTHLIKTRGQQVTLRCSPKSGHDTVSWYQQALGQGPQFIFQYYEEEERQRGNFPDRFSGHQFPNYSSELNVNALLLGDSALYLCASSSGYYEQYFGPGTRLTVT.

The rearrangement joins TRBV5-4 to TRBJ2-3, with 14 bases matching TRBD2. V trimming: 1 base; J trimming: 1 base; junction bases outside the gene matches: 5. This CDR3 is 18 amino acids long. The germline gives CDR1 SGHNT, CDR2 YYREEE (reference sequence). The CDR3, as DNA: TGTGCCAGCAGCTTGCCGGGACTAGCGGGAGCTGGCACAGATACGCAGTATTTT. Protein product: CASSLPGLAGAGTDTQYF.

V usage is TRBV7-2 and J usage is TRBJ2-3; D call uncertain. Germline lookup yields CDR1 SGHTA and CDR2 FQGNSA. This CDR3 spans 14 amino acids. Trimming cost V 5 bases and J 3 bases, with 12 bases left between them. CDR3 nucleotides: TGTGCCAGCAGCCAAGGTCCCGAGACAGATACGCAGTATTTT. As protein: CASSQGPETDTQYF.

The gene calls are TRBV14 and TRBJ1-1; D uncertain. This CDR3 is 13 amino acids long. The V and J ends lost 3 bases and 0 bases respectively, with 5 bases between them. Germline V gene lookup returns CDR1 SGHDN and CDR2 FVKESK. DNA for the CDR3: TGTGCCAGCAGCCACTTCTTGAACACTGAAGCTTTCTTT. Residues: CASSHFLNTEAFF.

The chain uses TRBV9 and TRBJ2-5; TRBD2 matches 8 bases. The CDR3 totals 14 residues. Germline V lookup: CDR1 SGDLS, CDR2 YYNGEE. Trimming removed 6 bases from V and 4 bases from J; junction bases left unmatched: 8. CDR3 sequence reads: CASNRAGVSETQYF. The CDR3 DNA is TGTGCCAGCAATCGAGCGGGAGTTTCAGAGACCCAGTACTTC.

In the case of this clone: Since a far larger clone is one base different, this is likely a read error. J is TRBJ2-1 and V is TRBV5-5; D remains unclear. The CDR3 runs to 15 residues. Germline-derived CDR1 and CDR2 are SGHKS and YYEKEE (reference sequence). CDR3 bases: TGTGCCAGAAGCTTGCCCAACGCCTCCTACAATGAGCAGTTCTTC. Translated: CARSLPNASYNEQFF.

The chain links TRBV7-2 to TRBJ2-6; either TRBD1 or TRBD2 may supply D (6 bases each). Trimming removed 6 bases from V and 5 bases from J, with 17 bases in between. The CDR3 extends over 16 amino acids. Looked up from germline, CDR1 is SGHTA and CDR2 is FQGNSA. For the CDR3, the DNA is TGTGCCAGCAGTCCGAGACGGGGGCGCTGGGCCAACGTCCTGACTTTC. Translated: CASSPRRGRWANVLTF.

The table lists this clone with a few counts. The CDR3 reads CASSPSFSDTGELFF. The CDR3 nucleotides are TGTGCCAGCAGCCCAAGCTTTAGCGACACCGGGGAGCTGTTTTTT. The chain employs TRBV7-2 and TRBJ2-2; D is perhaps TRBD2 (5 bases). The ends were cut back, 5 bases at V and 3 bases at J, with 13 bases in the middle. CDR1 and CDR2 from the germline V gene are SGHTA and FQGNSA. The CDR3 extends over 15 amino acids.

In this sample, this clone turned up a few times. This chain links TRBV21-1 with TRBJ1-1; TRBD1, the D gene given by the table, was not confirmed from the DNA. TRBV21-1 has pseudogene status. CDR3 length equals 14 residues. The CDR3 DNA reads TGTGCCAGCAGCAAAGCGACAGGTGACACTGAAGCTTTCTTT. Translated: CASSKATGDTEAFF.

The V call is TRBV10-3, the J call TRBJ2-6, with 8 nucleotides matching TRBD1. Germline V gives CDR1 ENHRY, CDR2 SYGVKD. Trimming at V came to 9 bases and at J to 0 bases, leaving 7 bases not matched to a gene. This CDR3 has 16 residues. CDR3 residues: CAMNRQGPSGANVLTF. CDR3 coding DNA: TGTGCCATGAACCGACAGGGGCCCTCTGGGGCCAACGTCCTGACTTTC.

V is TRBV19 and J is TRBJ2-7, with 10 positions matching TRBD2. CDR1 is LNHDA, CDR2 SQIVND, per germline (reference sequence). Trimming at V came to 5 bases and at J to 6 bases, leaving 16 bases not matched to a gene. This CDR3 spans 17 amino acids. The CDR3 here is CASSREGLAGVRPEQYF. The CDR3 nucleotides are TGTGCCAGTAGTCGTGAAGGCCTAGCGGGAGTTCGTCCCGAGCAGTACTTC.